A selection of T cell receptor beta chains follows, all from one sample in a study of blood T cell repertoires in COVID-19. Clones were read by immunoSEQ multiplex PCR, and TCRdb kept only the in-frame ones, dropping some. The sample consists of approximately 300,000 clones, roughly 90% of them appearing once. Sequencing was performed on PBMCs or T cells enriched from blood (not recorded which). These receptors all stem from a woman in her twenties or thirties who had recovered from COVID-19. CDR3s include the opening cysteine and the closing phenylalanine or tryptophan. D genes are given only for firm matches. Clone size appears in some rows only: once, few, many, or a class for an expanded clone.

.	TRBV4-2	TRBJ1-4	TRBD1	CASSPDRGEKLFF	TGTGCCAGCAGCCCCGACAGGGGTGAAAAACTGTTTTTT
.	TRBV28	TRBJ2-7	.	CASSRQISPYEQYF	TGTGCCAGCAGTCGACAGATTTCCCCCTACGAGCAGTACTTC
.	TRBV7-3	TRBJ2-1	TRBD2	CASSETGGYNEQFF	TGTGCCAGCAGCGAGACGGGAGGGTACAATGAGCAGTTCTTC
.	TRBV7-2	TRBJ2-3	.	CASSSGVLTDTQYF	TGTGCCAGCAGCTCAGGGGTCCTCACAGATACGCAGTATTTT
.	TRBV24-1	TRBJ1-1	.	CATSDLAGISAFF	TGTGCCACCAGTGATTTGGCAGGGATTTCGGCTTTCTTT
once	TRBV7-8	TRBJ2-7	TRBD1	CASSLAGQGAREQYF	TGTGCCAGCAGCTTAGCGGGACAGGGGGCGAGGGAGCAGTACTTC
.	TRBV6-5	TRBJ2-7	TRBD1	CASSYSGQGSYEQYF	TGTGCCAGCAGTTACTCGGGACAGGGCTCCTACGAGCAGTACTTC
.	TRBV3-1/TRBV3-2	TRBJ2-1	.	CASRQAGSSYNEQFF	TGTGCCAGCAGGCAGGCCGGGAGCTCCTACAATGAGCAGTTCTTC
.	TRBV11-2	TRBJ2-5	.	CASSFGETQYF	TGTGCCAGCAGCTTCGGGGAGACCCAGTACTTC
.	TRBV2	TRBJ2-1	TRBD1	CASKPGQGFLEQFF	TGTGCCAGCAAACCGGGACAGGGGTTTCTCGAGCAGTTCTTC
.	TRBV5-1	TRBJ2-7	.	CASSLDSTGYEQYF	TGCGCCAGCAGCTTGGACTCGACAGGATACGAGCAGTACTTC
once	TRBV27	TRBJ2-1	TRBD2	CASTLGLASNEQFF	TGTGCCAGCACTTTAGGACTAGCGAGCAATGAGCAGTTCTTC
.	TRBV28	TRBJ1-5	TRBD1	CASSQTGGNQPQHF	TGTGCCAGCAGCCAAACAGGGGGCAATCAGCCCCAGCATTTT
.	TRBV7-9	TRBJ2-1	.	CASSSSGPNEQFF	TGTGCCAGCAGCTCTTCGGGTCCCAATGAGCAGTTCTTC
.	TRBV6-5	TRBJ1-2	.	CASSSPSPGVGYGYTF	TGTGCCAGCAGTTCTCCCTCCCCAGGGGTCGGCTATGGCTACACCTTC
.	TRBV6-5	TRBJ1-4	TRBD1	CASSYGTATNEKLFF	TGTGCCAGCAGTTACGGGACAGCAACTAATGAAAAACTGTTTTTT
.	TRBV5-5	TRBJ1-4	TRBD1	CASSAGGEKLFF	TGTGCCAGCAGCGCAGGGGGGGAAAAACTGTTTTTT
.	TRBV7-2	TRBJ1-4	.	CASSYRQINEKLFF	TGTGCCAGCAGCTACAGACAGATTAATGAAAAACTGTTTTTT
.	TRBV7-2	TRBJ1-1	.	CASSLVGTGSATEAFF	TGTGCCAGCAGCTTAGTCGGCACAGGGTCGGCCACTGAAGCTTTCTTT
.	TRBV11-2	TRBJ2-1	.	CASSSSNEQFF	TGTGCCAGCAGCTCATCCAATGAGCAGTTCTTC
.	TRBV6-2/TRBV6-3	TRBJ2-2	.	CASSYNARTGELFF	TGTGCCAGCAGTTACAACGCCAGAACCGGGGAGCTGTTTTTT
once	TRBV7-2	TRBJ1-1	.	CASSLDSVRTEAFF	TGTGCCAGCAGCTTAGACTCGGTACGGACTGAAGCTTTCTTT
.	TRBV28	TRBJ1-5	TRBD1	CASSLHGQGLSNQPQHF	TGTGCCAGCAGTCTCCACGGACAGGGGCTTAGCAATCAGCCCCAGCATTTT
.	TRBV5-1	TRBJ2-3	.	CASSPLTSTDTQYF	TGCGCCAGCAGCCCCCTAACCTCCACAGATACGCAGTATTTT
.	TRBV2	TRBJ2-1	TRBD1	CASRKTGGTTGHEQFF	TGTGCCAGCAGAAAGACAGGGGGAACGACAGGACATGAGCAGTTCTTC
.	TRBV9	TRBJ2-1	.	CASSVEALSSYNEQFF	TGTGCCAGCAGCGTAGAAGCCCTGAGCTCCTACAATGAGCAGTTCTTC
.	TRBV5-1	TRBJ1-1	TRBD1	CASSLGTTGDTEAFF	TGCGCCAGCAGCTTGGGGACGACAGGGGATACTGAAGCTTTCTTT
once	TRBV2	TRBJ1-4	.	CASSRQGGEKLFF	TGTGCCAGCAGCAGGCAGGGTGGTGAAAAACTGTTTTTT
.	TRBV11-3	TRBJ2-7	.	CASSLDRGTTYEQYF	TGTGCCAGCAGCTTAGACAGGGGAACTACCTACGAGCAGTACTTC
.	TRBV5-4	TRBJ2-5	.	CASSRVRDQETQYF	TGTGCCAGCAGCCGTGTGAGGGACCAAGAGACCCAGTACTTC
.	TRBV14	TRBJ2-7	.	CASSPPGTYEQYF	TGTGCCAGCAGCCCCCCGGGAACCTACGAGCAGTACTTC
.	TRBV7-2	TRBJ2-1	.	CASSLEGWRDEQFF	TGTGCCAGCAGCTTAGAGGGTTGGAGGGATGAGCAGTTCTTC
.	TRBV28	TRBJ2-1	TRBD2	CASSGLAGSYSYNEQFF	TGTGCCAGCAGTGGACTAGCGGGTAGCTACTCCTACAATGAGCAGTTCTTC
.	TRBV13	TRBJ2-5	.	CASSQGEQTQYF	TGTGCCAGCAGCCAAGGGGAACAGACCCAGTACTTC
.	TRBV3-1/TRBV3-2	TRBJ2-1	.	CASRHHSYNEQFF	TGTGCCAGCAGACACCACTCCTACAATGAGCAGTTCTTC
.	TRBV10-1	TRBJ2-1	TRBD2	CASSEGTSGVNEQFF	TGCGCCAGCAGTGAGGGGACTAGCGGGGTAAATGAGCAGTTCTTC
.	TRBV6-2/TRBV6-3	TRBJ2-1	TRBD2	CASSSTSGGYNEQFF	TGTGCCAGCAGCTCGACTAGCGGGGGTTACAATGAGCAGTTCTTC
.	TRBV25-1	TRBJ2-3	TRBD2	CASSDRTRYTDTQYF	TGTGCCAGCAGTGATAGGACTAGATACACAGATACGCAGTATTTT
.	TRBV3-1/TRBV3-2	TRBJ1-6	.	CASSQAQAYNSPLHF	TGTGCCAGCAGCCAAGCGCAAGCTTATAATTCACCCCTCCACTTT
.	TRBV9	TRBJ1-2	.	CASSANPGRLAGGYTF	TGTGCCAGCAGCGCCAACCCAGGACGTCTGGCGGGCGGCTACACCTTC